This TCR beta chain originates from a study of cytomegalovirus exposure and HLA in healthy donors. Of note for this clone: Its antigen is still unknown.

Primers for the PCR totalled 60 Vbeta and 13 Jbeta. Clones were read by immunoSEQ multiplex PCR, and TCRdb kept only the in-frame ones, dropping some. The sample totals around 60,000 clones. Findings and limits, study-wide: For most TCR sequences rarity was the rule, although some public TCRs occurred in many donors. Associated with cytomegalovirus, according to the listing, were some 180 TCR beta chains.

Material: PBMCs. The TCR comes from a young woman in good health and CMV-seronegative.

In DNA form, the CDR3 reads TGTGCCAGCAGCCAAGGGGGACAGGATAATGAAAAACTGTTTTTT. Residues: CASSQGGQDNEKLFF. The J gene is TRBJ1-4, the V gene TRBV4-2, with 8 bases that match TRBD1. This CDR3 has 15 amino acids. V lost 1 base to trimming and J lost 4 bases; unmatched junction nucleotides: 2. Germline-derived CDR1 and CDR2 are LGHNA and YNFKEQ.